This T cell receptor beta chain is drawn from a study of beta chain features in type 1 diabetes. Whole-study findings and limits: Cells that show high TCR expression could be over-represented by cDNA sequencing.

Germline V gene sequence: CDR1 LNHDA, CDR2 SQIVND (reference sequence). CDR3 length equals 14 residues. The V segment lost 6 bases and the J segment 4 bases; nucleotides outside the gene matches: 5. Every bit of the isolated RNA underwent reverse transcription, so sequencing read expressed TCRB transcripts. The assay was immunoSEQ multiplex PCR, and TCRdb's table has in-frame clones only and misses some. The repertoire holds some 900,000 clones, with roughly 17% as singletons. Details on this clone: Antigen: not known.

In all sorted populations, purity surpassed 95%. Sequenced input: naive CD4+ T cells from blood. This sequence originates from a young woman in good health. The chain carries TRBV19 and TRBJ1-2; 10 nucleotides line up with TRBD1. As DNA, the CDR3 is TGTGCCAGTAGAGCACGGGACAGGGGCTATGGCTACACCTTC. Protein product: CASRARDRGYGYTF.